The 16 T cell receptor beta chains listed next were all sequenced from one sample in a study of blood T cell repertoires in COVID-19. TCRdb's table, derived via immunoSEQ multiplex PCR, lists solely in-frame clones and lacks some. The sample has under 130,000 clones; more than 80% are singletons. The sample consisted of peripheral blood. The receptors derive from a human donor in a cohort sampled during active COVID-19.

The V gene is TRBV11-2, the J gene TRBJ2-1, with 7 bases matching TRBD1. CDR1 is SGHAT and CDR2 is FQNNGV in the germline V gene. Unmatched junction bases numbered 10, after V lost 5 bases and J lost 3 bases. CDR3 length: 16 residues. CDR3 coding DNA: TGTGCCAGCAGCCACACAGACAGGGTAAACTACAATGAGCAGTTCTTC. It encodes CASSHTDRVNYNEQFF. Full variable domain (missing parts from reference TRBV11-2 and TRBJ2-1): EAGVAQSPRYKIIEKRQSVAFWCNPISGHATLYWYQQILGQGPKLLIQFQNNGVVDDSQLPKDRFSAERLKGVDSTLKIQPAKLEDSAVYLCASSHTDRVNYNEQFFGPGTRLTVL.

V and J are TRBV27 and TRBJ2-3; 8 bases are a match to TRBD2. The CDR3 loop spans 15 amino acids. CDR1 is MNHEY, CDR2 SMNVEV, per germline (reference sequence). The junction had 10 bases not matched to a gene; V was cut back by 5 bases and J by 6 bases. The CDR3 sequence is CASSLNSGVWDTQYF. The CDR3 DNA is TGTGCCAGCAGTCTCAATAGCGGGGTCTGGGATACGCAGTATTTT.

V usage is TRBV19 and J usage is TRBJ2-5; D perhaps matches TRBD2 (5 bases). From germline, CDR1 is LNHDA and CDR2 SQIVND (reference sequence). Trimming left V 7 bases short and J 2 bases short, with 8 bases between. The CDR3 is made up of 12 amino acids. CDR3 in DNA: TGTGCCAGTATGGGGAGTCAAGAGACCCAGTACTTC. The encoded protein is CASMGSQETQYF.

V gene TRBV7-3 combines with J gene TRBJ2-3; 11 bases are shared with TRBD1. Trimming cost V 4 bases and J 3 bases; bases outside gene matches: 6. Germline V gene sequence: CDR1 SGHTA, CDR2 FQGTGA. The CDR3 covers 16 residues. In DNA, the CDR3 is TGTGCCAGCAGCTCCAGGGGACAGGGGGATACAGATACGCAGTATTTT. Protein product: CASSSRGQGDTDTQYF.

The CDR3 sequence: CASNPRGQGAGYGYTF. The CDR3 bases are TGTGCCAGTAACCCACGAGGACAGGGGGCGGGGTATGGCTACACCTTC. The chain recombines TRBV19 with TRBJ1-2, with 11 bases matching TRBD1. This CDR3 is built from 16 residues. V lost 7 bases to trimming and J lost 5 bases; unmatched junction nucleotides: 12. Germline V CDR1 and CDR2: LNHDA, SQIVND (reference sequence).

The chain carries TRBV4-1 and TRBJ1-6, with D possibly matching TRBD1 (6 bases). Germline-derived CDR1 and CDR2 are MGHRA and YSYEKL. The length of the CDR3 is 16 residues. Trimming shortened V by 1 base and J by 7 bases, and 14 bases separated the two germline ends. The CDR3 nucleotides read TGCGCCAGCAGCCAAGGGTGGGGGCCAACCAATTCACCCCTCCACTTT. Encoded protein: CASSQGWGPTNSPLHF.

The chain combines TRBV2 with TRBJ1-1, with TRBD1 matching 8 bases. Germline CDR1 and CDR2: SNHLY and FYNNEI. The length of the CDR3 is 15 residues. V lost 7 bases, J lost 1 base, and 8 bases stayed unmatched. The CDR3 sequence is CASTAQGAQNTEAFF. In nucleotides, the CDR3 is TGTGCCAGCACCGCTCAGGGGGCGCAGAACACTGAAGCTTTCTTT.

The chain couples TRBV20-1 to TRBJ2-1; D is undetermined. This CDR3 has 10 residues. Germline CDR1 and CDR2: DFQATT and SNEGSKA (reference sequence). V was clipped by 6 bases and J by 7 bases, with 7 bases between them. The CDR3 DNA reads TGCAGTGCAGCCGGGAATGAGCAGTTCTTC. Translated: CSAAGNEQFF.

The chain couples TRBV28 to TRBJ1-2, with 11 bases fitting TRBD1. Germline values: CDR1 MDHEN, CDR2 SYDVKM. The CDR3 totals 15 residues. The trim removed 5 bases at V and 7 bases at J, leaving 9 bases unmatched. The CDR3 nucleotides read TGTGCCAGCAGTCCCGGGACAGGGGGGATCCTTGGCTACACCTTC. As protein: CASSPGTGGILGYTF.

V usage is TRBV6-5 and J usage is TRBJ1-3, with 8 bases lining up with TRBD1. Germline values: CDR1 MNHEY, CDR2 SVGAGI. This CDR3 comprises 14 residues. J was trimmed by 8 bases and V by 2 bases; bases with no gene match: 5. CDR3 protein: CASSYGQGRDTIYF. The CDR3 DNA reads TGTGCCAGCAGTTACGGACAGGGACGCGACACCATATATTTT.

The gene calls are TRBV15 and TRBJ1-1; no reliable D call. The CDR3 has 15 amino acids. The ends were cut back, 6 bases at V and 4 bases at J, with 18 bases in the middle. The germline V gene has CDR1 LNHNV and CDR2 YYDKDF (reference sequence). CDR3 amino acids: CATRVGHGKATEAFF. The CDR3 DNA reads as TGTGCCACCAGGGTGGGCCACGGTAAGGCCACTGAAGCTTTCTTT.

The CDR3: CASSFDRSVPFNYGYTF. CDR3 nucleotides: TGTGCCAGCAGCTTCGACAGATCGGTACCGTTTAACTATGGCTACACCTTC. The V call is TRBV7-8, the J call TRBJ1-2; TRBD1 is a possible D gene (5 bases). This CDR3 comprises 17 residues. V gave up 3 bases and J gave up 1 base, with 18 bases separating them. The V gene's germline CDR1 is SGHVS and CDR2 FQNEAQ.

This chain links TRBV3-1 (or the pseudogene TRBV3-2) with TRBJ1-6; D might be TRBD1 (5 bases). Trimming took off 4 bases at V and 3 bases at J, with 10 bases between the two ends. CDR3 length equals 15 residues. Germline values: CDR1 LGHDT, CDR2 YNNKEL (reference sequence). In DNA form, the CDR3 reads TGTGCCAGCAGCCCGGGGGGGGGCTATAATTCACCCCTCCACTTT. Its translation is CASSPGGGYNSPLHF.

This chain uses TRBV15 with TRBJ1-5; D gene unclear. With 1 base removed from V and 1 base from J, the gap between germline ends came to 8 bases. The CDR3 length is 15 residues. Germline CDR1 LNHNV, CDR2 YYDKDF (reference sequence). CDR3 region: CATSRGQASNQPQHF. The CDR3 DNA is TGTGCCACCAGCAGAGGGCAGGCGAGCAATCAGCCCCAGCATTTT.

The gene calls are TRBV9 and TRBJ1-5, with D unclear. V lost 0 bases and J lost 0, with 7 bases in between. Germline values: CDR1 SGDLS, CDR2 YYNGEE. The CDR3 contains 15 residues. In DNA form, the CDR3 reads TGTGCCAGCAGCGTAGAGCCAGGTAGCAATCAGCCCCAGCATTTT. It translates to CASSVEPGSNQPQHF.

CDR3 loop: CASSLGDRVSPLHF. CDR3 nucleotides: TGTGCCAGCAGCTTGGGGGACAGGGTTTCACCCCTCCACTTT. V usage is TRBV7-8 and J usage is TRBJ1-6, with 9 bases identical to TRBD1. Trimming at V came to 3 bases and at J to 9 bases, leaving 3 bases not matched to a gene. The CDR3 spans 14 residues. Germline CDR1 is SGHVS and CDR2 is FQNEAQ. Supplemented by reference TRBV7-8 and TRBJ1-6, the full variable domain reads GAGVSQSPRYKVAKRGQDVALRCDPISGHVSLFWYQQALGQGPEFLTYFQNEAQLDKSGLPSDRFFAERPEGSVSTLKIQRTQQEDSAVYLCASSLGDRVSPLHFGNGTRLTVT.